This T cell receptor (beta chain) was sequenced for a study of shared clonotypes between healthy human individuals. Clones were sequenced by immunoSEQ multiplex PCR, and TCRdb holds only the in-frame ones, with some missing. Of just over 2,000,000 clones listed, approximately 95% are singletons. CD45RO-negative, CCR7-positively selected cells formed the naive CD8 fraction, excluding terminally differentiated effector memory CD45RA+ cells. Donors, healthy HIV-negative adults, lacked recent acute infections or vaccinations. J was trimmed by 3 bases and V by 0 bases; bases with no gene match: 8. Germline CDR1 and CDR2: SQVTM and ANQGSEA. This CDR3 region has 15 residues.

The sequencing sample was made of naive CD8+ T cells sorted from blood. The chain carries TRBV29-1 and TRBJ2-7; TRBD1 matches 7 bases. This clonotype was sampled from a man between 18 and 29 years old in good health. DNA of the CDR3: TGCAGCGTTGAAGAAGAGGGGACAGAAGTCTACGAGCAGTACTTC. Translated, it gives CSVEEEGTEVYEQYF.